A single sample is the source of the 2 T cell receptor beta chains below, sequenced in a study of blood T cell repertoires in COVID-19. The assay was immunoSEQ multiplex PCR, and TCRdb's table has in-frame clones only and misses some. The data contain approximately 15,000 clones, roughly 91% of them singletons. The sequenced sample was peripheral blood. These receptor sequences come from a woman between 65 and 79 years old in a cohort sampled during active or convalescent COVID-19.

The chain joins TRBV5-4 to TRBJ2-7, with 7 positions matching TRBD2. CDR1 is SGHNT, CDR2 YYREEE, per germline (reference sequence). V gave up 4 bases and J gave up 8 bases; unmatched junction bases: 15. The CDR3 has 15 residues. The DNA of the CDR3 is TGTGCCAGCAGCGCAGGGTCCGAGCGGGGACGGAAGCAGTACTTC. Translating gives CASSAGSERGRKQYF.

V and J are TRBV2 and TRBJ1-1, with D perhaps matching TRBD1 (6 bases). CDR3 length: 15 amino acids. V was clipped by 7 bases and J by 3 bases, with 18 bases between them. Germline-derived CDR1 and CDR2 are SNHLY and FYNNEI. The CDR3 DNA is TGTGCCAGCAATCATCCACAGGGTCTGGACACTGAAGCTTTCTTT. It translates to CASNHPQGLDTEAFF.